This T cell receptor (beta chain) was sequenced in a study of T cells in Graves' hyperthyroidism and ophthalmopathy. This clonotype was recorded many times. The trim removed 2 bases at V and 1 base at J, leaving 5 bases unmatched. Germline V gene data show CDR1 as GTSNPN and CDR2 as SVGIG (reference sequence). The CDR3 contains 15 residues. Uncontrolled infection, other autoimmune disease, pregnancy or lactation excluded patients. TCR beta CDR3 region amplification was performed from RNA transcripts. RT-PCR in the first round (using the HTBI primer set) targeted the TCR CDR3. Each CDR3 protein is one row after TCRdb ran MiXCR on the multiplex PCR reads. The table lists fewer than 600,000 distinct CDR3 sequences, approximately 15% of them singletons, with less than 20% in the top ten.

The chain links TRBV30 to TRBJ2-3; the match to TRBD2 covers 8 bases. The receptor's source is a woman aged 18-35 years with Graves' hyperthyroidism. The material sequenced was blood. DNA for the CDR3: TGTGCCTGGAGTAAGAGCGGGAGCGGCACAGATACGCAGTATTTT. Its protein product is CAWSKSGSGTDTQYF.